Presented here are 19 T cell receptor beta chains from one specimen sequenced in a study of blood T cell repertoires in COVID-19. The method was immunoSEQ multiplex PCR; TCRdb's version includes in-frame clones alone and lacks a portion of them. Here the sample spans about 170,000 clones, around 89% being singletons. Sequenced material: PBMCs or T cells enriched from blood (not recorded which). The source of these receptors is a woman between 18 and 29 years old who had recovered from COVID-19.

CDR3 DNA sequence: TGTGCCAGCAGCTTGGCCCTCGGCGGGAGCTCCTACAATGAGCAGTTCTTC. Its translation: CASSLALGGSSYNEQFF. The chain employs TRBV11-3 and TRBJ2-1; 7 bases match TRBD2. The CDR3 length is 17 residues. Trimming cost V 3 bases and J 0 bases; bases outside gene matches: 8. Looked up from germline, CDR1 is SGHNT and CDR2 is YENEEA.

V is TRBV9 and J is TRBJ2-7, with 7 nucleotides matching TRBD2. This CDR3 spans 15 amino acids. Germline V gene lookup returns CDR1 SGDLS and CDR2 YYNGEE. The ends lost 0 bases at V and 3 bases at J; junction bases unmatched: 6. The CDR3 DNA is TGTGCCAGCAGCGTAGGGCAGCGGGGCGTCTACGAGCAGTACTTC. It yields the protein CASSVGQRGVYEQYF.

The CDR3: CASSLATSYGYTF. The CDR3 region has the DNA TGTGCCAGCAGCTTAGCGACAAGTTATGGCTACACCTTC. The chain employs TRBV7-2 and TRBJ1-2; D uncertain. Germline values: CDR1 SGHTA, CDR2 FQGNSA. V was shortened by 0 bases and J by 5 bases, with 7 bases between the two germline ends. The CDR3 has 13 amino acids.

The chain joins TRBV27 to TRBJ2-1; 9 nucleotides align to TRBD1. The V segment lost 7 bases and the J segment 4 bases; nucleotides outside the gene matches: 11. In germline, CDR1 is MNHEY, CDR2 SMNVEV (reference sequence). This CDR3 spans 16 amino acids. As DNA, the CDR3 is TGTGCCAGCACCCCCCTCATGGACAGGGGATACAATGAGCAGTTCTTC. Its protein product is CASTPLMDRGYNEQFF.

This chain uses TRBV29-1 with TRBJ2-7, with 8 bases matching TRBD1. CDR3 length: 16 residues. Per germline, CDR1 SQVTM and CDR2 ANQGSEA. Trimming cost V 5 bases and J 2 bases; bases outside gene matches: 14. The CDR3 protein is CSVHSGGGLSPYEQYF. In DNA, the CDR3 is TGCAGCGTTCATTCAGGGGGCGGGTTAAGCCCCTACGAGCAGTACTTC.

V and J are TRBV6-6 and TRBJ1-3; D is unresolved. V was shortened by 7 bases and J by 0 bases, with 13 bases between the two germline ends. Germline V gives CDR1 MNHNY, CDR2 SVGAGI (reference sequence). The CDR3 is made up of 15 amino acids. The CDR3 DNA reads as TGTGCCAGCACCACACCCTTCAGCTCTGGAAACACCATATATTTT. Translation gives CASTTPFSSGNTIYF.

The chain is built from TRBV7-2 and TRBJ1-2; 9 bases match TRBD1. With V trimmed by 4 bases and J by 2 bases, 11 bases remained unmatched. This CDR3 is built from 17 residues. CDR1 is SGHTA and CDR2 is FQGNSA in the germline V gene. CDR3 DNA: TGTGCCAGCAGCTCGAACAGGGGGCCTAATCTCAACTATGGCTACACCTTC. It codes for CASSSNRGPNLNYGYTF.

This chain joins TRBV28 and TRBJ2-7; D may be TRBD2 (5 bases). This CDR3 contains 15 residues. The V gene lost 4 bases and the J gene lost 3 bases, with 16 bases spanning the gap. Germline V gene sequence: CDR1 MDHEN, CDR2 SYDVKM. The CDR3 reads CASSSSSADLYEQYF. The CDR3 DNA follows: TGTGCCAGCAGTTCTTCCTCAGCGGACCTCTACGAGCAGTACTTC.

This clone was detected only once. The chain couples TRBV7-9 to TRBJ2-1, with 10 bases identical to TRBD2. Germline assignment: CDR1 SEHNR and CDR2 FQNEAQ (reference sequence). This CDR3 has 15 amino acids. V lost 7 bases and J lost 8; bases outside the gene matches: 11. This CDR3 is CASTFYPSGSDEQFF. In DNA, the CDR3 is TGTGCCAGCACCTTTTATCCTAGCGGGAGCGATGAGCAGTTCTTC. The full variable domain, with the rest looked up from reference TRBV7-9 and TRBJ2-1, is DTGVSQNPRHKITKRGQNVTFRCDPISEHNRLYWYRQTLGQGPEFLTYFQNEAQLEKSRLLSDRFSAERPKGSFSTLEIQRTEQGDSAMYLCASTFYPSGSDEQFFGPGTRLTVL.

As DNA, the CDR3 is TGTGCCAGCAGACCTCTTGGACAGACAATCTATAATTCACCCCTCCACTTT. Amino acid sequence: CASRPLGQTIYNSPLHF. This chain uses TRBV27 with TRBJ1-6; maybe TRBD1 (6 bases). Germline V lookup: CDR1 MNHEY, CDR2 SMNVEV (reference sequence). The CDR3 spans 17 residues. Trimming removed 6 bases at V and 3 bases at J, with 18 bases between.

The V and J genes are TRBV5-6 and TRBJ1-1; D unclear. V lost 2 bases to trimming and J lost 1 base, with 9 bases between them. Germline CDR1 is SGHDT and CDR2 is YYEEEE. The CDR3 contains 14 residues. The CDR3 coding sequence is TGTGCCAGCAGCTTTTCGGGTTCGAACACTGAAGCTTTCTTT. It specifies CASSFSGSNTEAFF.

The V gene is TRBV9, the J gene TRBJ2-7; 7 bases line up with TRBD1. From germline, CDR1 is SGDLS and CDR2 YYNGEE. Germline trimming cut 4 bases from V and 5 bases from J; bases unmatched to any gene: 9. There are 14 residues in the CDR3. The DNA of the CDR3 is TGTGCCAGCAGCCCTCGGGACAGATCCAACGAGCAGTACTTC. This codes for CASSPRDRSNEQYF.

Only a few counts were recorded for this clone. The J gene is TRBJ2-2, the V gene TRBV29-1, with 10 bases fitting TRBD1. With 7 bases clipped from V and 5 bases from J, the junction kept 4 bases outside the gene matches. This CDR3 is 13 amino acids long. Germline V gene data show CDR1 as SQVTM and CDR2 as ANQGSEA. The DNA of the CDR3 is TGCAGCGCAAGGACAGGGGGGACCGGGGAGCTGTTTTTT. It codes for CSARTGGTGELFF.

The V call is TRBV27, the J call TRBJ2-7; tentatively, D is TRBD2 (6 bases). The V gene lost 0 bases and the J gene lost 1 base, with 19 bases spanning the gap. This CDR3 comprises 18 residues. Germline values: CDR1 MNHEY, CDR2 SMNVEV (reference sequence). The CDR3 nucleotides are TGTGCCAGCAGTTTATCCGCACTAGCCTGGTCCCAATCCTACGAGCAGTACTTC. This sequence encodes CASSLSALAWSQSYEQYF.

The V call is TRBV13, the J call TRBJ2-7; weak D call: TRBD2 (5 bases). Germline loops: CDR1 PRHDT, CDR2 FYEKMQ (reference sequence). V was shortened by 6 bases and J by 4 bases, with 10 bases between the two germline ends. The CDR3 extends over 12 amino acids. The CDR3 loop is CASSIQRYEQYF. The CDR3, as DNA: TGTGCCAGCAGTATCCAGCGGTACGAGCAGTACTTC.

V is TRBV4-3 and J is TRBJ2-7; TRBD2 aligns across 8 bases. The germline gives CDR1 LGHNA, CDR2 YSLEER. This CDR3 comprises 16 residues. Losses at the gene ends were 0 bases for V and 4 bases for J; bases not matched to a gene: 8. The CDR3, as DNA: TGCGCCAGCAGCCAAGATGTAGCGGGGCCGTTATACGAGCAGTACTTC. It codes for CASSQDVAGPLYEQYF.

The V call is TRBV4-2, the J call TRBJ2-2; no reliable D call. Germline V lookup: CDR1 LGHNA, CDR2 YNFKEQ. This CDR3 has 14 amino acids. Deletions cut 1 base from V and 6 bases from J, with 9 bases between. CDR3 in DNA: TGTGCCAGCAGCCAAGGGGTAGAGGCCGGGGAGCTGTTTTTT. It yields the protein CASSQGVEAGELFF.

DNA for the CDR3: TGTGCCAGTAACCCGGGAGGGACCTACGAGCAGTACTTC. It specifies CASNPGGTYEQYF. The J gene is TRBJ2-7, the V gene TRBV19, with 8 nucleotides matching TRBD2. Germline V gene data show CDR1 as LNHDA and CDR2 as SQIVND (reference sequence). The CDR3 extends over 13 amino acids. Trimming cost V 7 bases and J 2 bases; bases outside gene matches: 4.

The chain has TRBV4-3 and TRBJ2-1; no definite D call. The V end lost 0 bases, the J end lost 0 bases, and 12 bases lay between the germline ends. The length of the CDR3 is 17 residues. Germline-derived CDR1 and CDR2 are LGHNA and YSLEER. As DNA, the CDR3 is TGCGCCAGCAGCCAAGATTTATCCAGATTCTCCTACAATGAGCAGTTCTTC. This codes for CASSQDLSRFSYNEQFF.